The clone carrying this TCR beta chain was detected only a few times. The antigen is not known. CDR1 is MNHEY, CDR2 SMNVEV, per germline (reference sequence). This CDR3 spans 16 amino acids. The J segment lost 3 bases and the V segment lost 5 bases, leaving 10 bases of the junction unmatched. This entry belongs to a study of CD8 T cells in ankylosing spondylitis. Study-wide findings and caveats: CD8+ cells made up the disease-linked clones, which were relatively rare in peripheral blood. Significant enrichment of disease-linked clones was reported in matched ankylosing spondylitis synovial fluid.

Each TCR beta library was made by quantitative 5'-RACE that incorporated molecular barcodes. TCRdb passed the 5' RACE reads through MiXCR, listing each CDR3 protein once. This sample carries about 36,000 distinct CDR3 sequences, about 11% of them seen once, and the ten largest clones take about 19%. The V call is TRBV27, the J call TRBJ2-7; 10 nucleotides match TRBD1. This clonotype was sampled from a male donor with ankylosing spondylitis. Material for sequencing was synovial fluid, either unsorted or a sorted T cell fraction (not recorded which). The CDR3 region is CASSPHARDRGYEQYF. DNA of the CDR3: TGTGCCAGCAGTCCCCACGCCCGGGACAGGGGCTACGAGCAGTACTTC.